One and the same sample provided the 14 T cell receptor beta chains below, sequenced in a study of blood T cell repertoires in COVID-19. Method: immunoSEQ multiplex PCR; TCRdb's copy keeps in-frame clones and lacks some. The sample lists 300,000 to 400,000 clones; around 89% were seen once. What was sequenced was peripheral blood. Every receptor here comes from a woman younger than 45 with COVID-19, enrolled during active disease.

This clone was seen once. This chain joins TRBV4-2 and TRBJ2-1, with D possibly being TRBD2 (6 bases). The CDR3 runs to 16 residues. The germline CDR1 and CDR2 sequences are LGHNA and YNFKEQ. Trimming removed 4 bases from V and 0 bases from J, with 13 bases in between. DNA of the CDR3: TGTGCCAGCAGCCCTACCCGGGGGAGCTCCTACAATGAGCAGTTCTTC. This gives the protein CASSPTRGSSYNEQFF.

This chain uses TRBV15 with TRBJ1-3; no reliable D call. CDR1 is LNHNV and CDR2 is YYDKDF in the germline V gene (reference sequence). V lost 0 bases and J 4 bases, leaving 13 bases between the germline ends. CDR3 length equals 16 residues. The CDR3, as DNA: TGTGCCACCAGCAGAGATCCCGGGAATTCCGGAAACACCATATATTTT. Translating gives CATSRDPGNSGNTIYF.

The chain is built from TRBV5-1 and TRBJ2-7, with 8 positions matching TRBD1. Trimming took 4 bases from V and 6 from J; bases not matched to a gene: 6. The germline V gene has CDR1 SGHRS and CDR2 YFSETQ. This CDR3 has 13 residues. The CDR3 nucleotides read TGCGCCAGCAGCCCGACAGGGGTAGGCGAGCAGTACGTC. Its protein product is CASSPTGVGEQYV.

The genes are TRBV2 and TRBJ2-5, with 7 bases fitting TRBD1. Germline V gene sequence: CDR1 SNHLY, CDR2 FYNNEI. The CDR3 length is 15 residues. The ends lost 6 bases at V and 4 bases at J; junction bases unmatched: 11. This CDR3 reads CASRKRQGSSETQYF. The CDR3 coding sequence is TGTGCCAGCAGGAAAAGACAGGGTTCTTCAGAGACCCAGTACTTC.

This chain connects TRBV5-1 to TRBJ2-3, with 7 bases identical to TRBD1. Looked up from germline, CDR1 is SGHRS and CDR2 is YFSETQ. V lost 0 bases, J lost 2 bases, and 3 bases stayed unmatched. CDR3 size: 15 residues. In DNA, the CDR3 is TGCGCCAGCAGCTTGGAGGGGGCGGTCACAGATACGCAGTATTTT. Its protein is CASSLEGAVTDTQYF.

The CDR3 region has the DNA TGTGCCAGCAGCTCGGGAGGAGCGGGGGAGTATTTT. Protein product: CASSSGGAGEYF. The chain couples TRBV5-4 to TRBJ2-3; 8 bases match TRBD2. Trimming at V came to 3 bases and at J to 13 bases, leaving 7 bases not matched to a gene. The CDR3 has 12 residues. Germline V lookup: CDR1 SGHNT, CDR2 YYREEE (reference sequence).

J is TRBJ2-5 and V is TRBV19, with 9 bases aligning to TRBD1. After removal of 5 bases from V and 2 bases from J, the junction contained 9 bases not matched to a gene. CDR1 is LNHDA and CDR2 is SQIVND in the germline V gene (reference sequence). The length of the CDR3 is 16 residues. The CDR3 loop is CASSAGTGMLQETQYF. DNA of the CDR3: TGTGCCAGTAGTGCAGGGACAGGGATGCTACAAGAGACCCAGTACTTC.

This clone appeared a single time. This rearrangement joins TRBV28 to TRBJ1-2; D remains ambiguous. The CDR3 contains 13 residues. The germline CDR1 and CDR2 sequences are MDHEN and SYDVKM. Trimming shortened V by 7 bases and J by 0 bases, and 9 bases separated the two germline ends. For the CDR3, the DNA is TGTGCCAGCATGACTCAAACTAACTATGGCTACACCTTC. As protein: CASMTQTNYGYTF.

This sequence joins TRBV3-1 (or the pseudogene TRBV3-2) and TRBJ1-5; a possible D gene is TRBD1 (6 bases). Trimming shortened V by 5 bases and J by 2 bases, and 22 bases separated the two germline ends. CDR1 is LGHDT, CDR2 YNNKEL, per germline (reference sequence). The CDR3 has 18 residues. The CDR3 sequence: CASSLRRGRGYGNQPQHF. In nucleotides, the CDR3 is TGTGCCAGCAGCTTGAGAAGGGGAAGGGGGTATGGCAATCAGCCCCAGCATTTT.

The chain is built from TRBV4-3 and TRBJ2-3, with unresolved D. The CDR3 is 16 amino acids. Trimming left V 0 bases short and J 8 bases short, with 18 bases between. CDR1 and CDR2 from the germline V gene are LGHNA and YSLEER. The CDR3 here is CASSQEASRLVGTQYF. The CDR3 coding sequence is TGCGCCAGCAGCCAAGAAGCAAGTAGACTCGTCGGTACGCAGTATTTT.

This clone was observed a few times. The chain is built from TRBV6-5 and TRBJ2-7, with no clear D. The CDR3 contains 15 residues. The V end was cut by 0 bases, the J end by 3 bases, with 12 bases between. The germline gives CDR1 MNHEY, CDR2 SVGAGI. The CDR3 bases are TGTGCCAGCAGTTACTCTGTGGGCCCCCTCTACGAGCAGTACTTC. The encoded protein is CASSYSVGPLYEQYF.

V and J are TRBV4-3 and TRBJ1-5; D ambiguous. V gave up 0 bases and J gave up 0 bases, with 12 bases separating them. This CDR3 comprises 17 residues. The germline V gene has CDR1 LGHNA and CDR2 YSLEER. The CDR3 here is CASSQDVSTDSNQPQHF. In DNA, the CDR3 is TGCGCCAGCAGCCAAGATGTTAGCACGGATAGCAATCAGCCCCAGCATTTT.

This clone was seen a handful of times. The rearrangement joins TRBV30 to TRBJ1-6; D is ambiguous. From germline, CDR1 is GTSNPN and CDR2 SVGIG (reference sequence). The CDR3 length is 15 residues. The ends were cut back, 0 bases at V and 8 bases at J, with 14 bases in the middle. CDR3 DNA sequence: TGTGCCTGGAGTGTAAGACGCGGCTCCGATTCACCCCTCCACTTT. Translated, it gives CAWSVRRGSDSPLHF. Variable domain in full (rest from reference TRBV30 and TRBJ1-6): SQTIHQWPATLVQPVGSPLSLECTVEGTSNPNLYWYRQAAGRGLQLLFYSVGIGQISSEVPQNLSASRPQDRQFILSSKKLLLSDSGFYLCAWSVRRGSDSPLHFGNGTRLTVT.

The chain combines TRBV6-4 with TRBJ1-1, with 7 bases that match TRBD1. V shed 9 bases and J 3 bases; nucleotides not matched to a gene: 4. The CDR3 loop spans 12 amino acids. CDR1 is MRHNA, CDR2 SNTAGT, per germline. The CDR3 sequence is CARRQGYTEAFF. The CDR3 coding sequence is TGTGCCAGAAGACAGGGCTACACTGAAGCTTTCTTT.